These T cell receptor beta chains were read from a single sample in a study of control samples from healthy donors and cancer patients. Produced via immunoSEQ multiplex PCR; TCRdb's table is partial and in-frame only. The table lists fewer than 200,000 clones, over 80% of them singletons. What was sequenced was blood. These receptors were obtained from a man younger than 30 in good health. The CDR3 runs from the conserved cysteine through the conserved F or W. A D gene is named only where the DNA matches it firmly. The listing skips clone size in some rows; elsewhere it reads once, few, many or a size class.

DNA: TGTGCCAGCAGTGAACGGATTAGGGGACAGGGGGTCTCCTACGAGCAGTACTTC; CDR3: CASSERIRGQGVSYEQYF; D: TRBD1; J: TRBJ2-7; V: TRBV6-1; size: once
DNA: TGTGCCAGCATGATTGACGAGACCCAGTACTTC; CDR3: CASMIDETQYF; D: .; J: TRBJ2-5; V: TRBV28; size: .
DNA: TGTGCCAGCAGGCTAAGAGGGGGGGATACGCAGTATTTT; CDR3: CASRLRGGDTQYF; D: .; J: TRBJ2-3; V: TRBV3-1/TRBV3-2; size: .
DNA: TGTGCCAGCAGTGAAGCTGGGTTGGGGGTTAACTATGGCTACACCTTC; CDR3: CASSEAGLGVNYGYTF; D: .; J: TRBJ1-2; V: TRBV6-1; size: .
DNA: TGTGCCAGCAGTTGGGGGGCCCAGGGGGGAACTGAAGCTTTCTTT; CDR3: CASSWGAQGGTEAFF; D: TRBD1; J: TRBJ1-1; V: TRBV2; size: .
DNA: TGTGCCAGCAGCTTGGAATCAGGAACCTACGAGCAGTACTTC; CDR3: CASSLESGTYEQYF; D: .; J: TRBJ2-7; V: TRBV5-4; size: .
DNA: TGCGCCAGCAGCCAAGATCCTTGGGAGACCCAGTACTTC; CDR3: CASSQDPWETQYF; D: .; J: TRBJ2-5; V: TRBV4-1; size: .
DNA: TGTGCCAGCAGCCAGCGACAGCTGAACACTGAAGCTTTCTTT; CDR3: CASSQRQLNTEAFF; D: .; J: TRBJ1-1; V: TRBV6-5; size: many
DNA: TGCGCCAGCAGCTTTCTAGCGGGTGCTAACAATGAGCAGTTCTTC; CDR3: CASSFLAGANNEQFF; D: TRBD2; J: TRBJ2-1; V: TRBV5-1; size: .
DNA: TGTGCCAGCAGCCACCTAGCGGGGGGCCCCATGGGAGATACGCAGTATTTT; CDR3: CASSHLAGGPMGDTQYF; D: TRBD2; J: TRBJ2-3; V: TRBV3-1/TRBV3-2; size: .
DNA: TGTGCCAGCAGTTTATCCGGTCATGAGCAGTTCTTC; CDR3: CASSLSGHEQFF; D: .; J: TRBJ2-1; V: TRBV28; size: .
DNA: TGCGCCAGCAGCCTACGAGAGGGGGAGGATACGCAGTATTTT; CDR3: CASSLREGEDTQYF; D: .; J: TRBJ2-3; V: TRBV4-1; size: once
DNA: TGTACCATCAGTGATCAGACAGGGGCTAATGAAAAACTGTTTTTT; CDR3: CTISDQTGANEKLFF; D: TRBD1; J: TRBJ1-4; V: TRBV10-3; size: .
DNA: TGTGCCAGCAGTGAACGGACTGAAGCTTTCTTT; CDR3: CASSERTEAFF; D: .; J: TRBJ1-1; V: TRBV2; size: .
DNA: TGTGCCAGCAGTTCAGTCCCGTTGGGCGAGCAGTACTTC; CDR3: CASSSVPLGEQYF; D: .; J: TRBJ2-7; V: TRBV27; size: .
DNA: TGTGCCAGCAGCGTAGGCGGGGGCTCCTCTCGGGAGCAGTACTTC; CDR3: CASSVGGGSSREQYF; D: .; J: TRBJ2-7; V: TRBV9; size: .
DNA: TGTGCCAGCAGTTTACAGGTATCCTACGAGCAGTACTTC; CDR3: CASSLQVSYEQYF; D: .; J: TRBJ2-7; V: TRBV28; size: once
DNA: TGTGCCAGCAGTGAAGACGCCAGCTCTGGGGCCAACGTCCTGACTTTC; CDR3: CASSEDASSGANVLTF; D: .; J: TRBJ2-6; V: TRBV2; size: .
DNA: TGTGCCAGCAGCAATCAAGGGCGGGGGGGGTCCTACAATGAGCAGTTCTTC; CDR3: CASSNQGRGGSYNEQFF; D: TRBD2; J: TRBJ2-1; V: TRBV11-3; size: .
DNA: TGTGCTAGTGGTTTGCAAAACGGGGGCAGCTCCTACAATGAGCAGTTCTTC; CDR3: CASGLQNGGSSYNEQFF; D: .; J: TRBJ2-1; V: TRBV12-5; size: .
DNA: TGTGCCAGCAGCTTACTATCGCTGGCTGGAAACACCATATATTTT; CDR3: CASSLLSLAGNTIYF; D: .; J: TRBJ1-3; V: TRBV7-9; size: .
DNA: TGTGCCAGTAGTAAGGGGTGGGCTTTCTTT; CDR3: CASSKGWAFF; D: .; J: TRBJ1-1; V: TRBV19; size: .
DNA: TGCGCCAGCAGCCCCCGGGACGGAACCTACGAGCAGTACTTC; CDR3: CASSPRDGTYEQYF; D: .; J: TRBJ2-7; V: TRBV4-1; size: once
DNA: TGTGCCAGCAGCTTAGGTTTATTAGCGGGGGCAAAACTGGGTGAGCAGTTCTTC; CDR3: CASSLGLLAGAKLGEQFF; D: TRBD2; J: TRBJ2-1; V: TRBV7-3; size: .
DNA: TGTGCCAGCAGTTCCATCCGGGGAATACTAAACTACGAGCAGTACTTC; CDR3: CASSSIRGILNYEQYF; D: .; J: TRBJ2-7; V: TRBV6-5; size: .
DNA: TGTGCCGGAACATCGGGACAGGGTGCCTACGAGCAGTACTTC; CDR3: CAGTSGQGAYEQYF; D: TRBD1; J: TRBJ2-7; V: TRBV2; size: .
DNA: TGTGCCAGCAGCTTGTACCACGGACTGAGGATAAATGAGCAGTTCTTC; CDR3: CASSLYHGLRINEQFF; D: .; J: TRBJ2-1; V: TRBV5-5; size: once
DNA: TGTGCCAGCAGCTCGGACAGTTGGCAATCTAATGAAAAACTGTTTTTT; CDR3: CASSSDSWQSNEKLFF; D: .; J: TRBJ1-4; V: TRBV5-6; size: .
DNA: TGTGCCAGCAGCTTACCGTCTAGCGGGGGGGCCAAGAGGACCCAGTACTTC; CDR3: CASSLPSSGGAKRTQYF; D: TRBD2; J: TRBJ2-5; V: TRBV7-2; size: .
DNA: TGCAGCGTGGGACAGGGTAGCTCCTACAATGAGCAGTTCTTC; CDR3: CSVGQGSSYNEQFF; D: TRBD1; J: TRBJ2-1; V: TRBV29-1; size: .
DNA: TGTGCCAGCAGTAACTTCGGGAGTGCAGAGACCCAGTACTTC; CDR3: CASSNFGSAETQYF; D: .; J: TRBJ2-5; V: TRBV6-5; size: .
DNA: TGCGCCAGCAGCTTGGGGACAGGGAATGTTGAGACCCAGTACTTC; CDR3: CASSLGTGNVETQYF; D: TRBD1; J: TRBJ2-5; V: TRBV5-1; size: .
DNA: TGTGCCAACCTACGCCTACCGGGCTGGGAGAACACTGAAGCTTTCTTT; CDR3: CANLRLPGWENTEAFF; D: .; J: TRBJ1-1; V: TRBV5-3; size: .
DNA: TGTGCCACCAGCACCGCGATCACAGATACGCAGTATTTT; CDR3: CATSTAITDTQYF; D: .; J: TRBJ2-3; V: TRBV15; size: .
DNA: TGCGCCAGCAGCCAAGTTTCGGGGGCAGGGGGCGAAAAACTGTTTTTT; CDR3: CASSQVSGAGGEKLFF; D: TRBD1; J: TRBJ1-4; V: TRBV4-1; size: once
DNA: TGTGCCAGCAGCCAAGTCTTAGCTGGCGCTCGATATTTT; CDR3: CASSQVLAGARYF; D: .; J: TRBJ2-3; V: TRBV7-8; size: .
DNA: TGTGCCAGCAGCACGGGGGTTACTAGCACAGATACGCAGTATTTT; CDR3: CASSTGVTSTDTQYF; D: .; J: TRBJ2-3; V: TRBV9; size: .
DNA: TGCGCCAGCAGCTGGGCAGACAGGGGGGGCAATGAGCAGTTCTTC; CDR3: CASSWADRGGNEQFF; D: TRBD1; J: TRBJ2-1; V: TRBV5-1; size: .
DNA: TGCGCCAGCATGGCGGGGGGCAGGGCCCAGTACTTC; CDR3: CASMAGGRAQYF; D: TRBD2; J: TRBJ2-5; V: TRBV10-2; size: .
DNA: TGTGCCAGCAGCCAAGGGGCAGTCTATGGCTACACCTTC; CDR3: CASSQGAVYGYTF; D: .; J: TRBJ1-2; V: TRBV3-1/TRBV3-2; size: .
DNA: TGTGCCAGCAGCCCGCCCCCAGGACAGGGGTCCAACGAGCAGTACTTC; CDR3: CASSPPPGQGSNEQYF; D: TRBD1; J: TRBJ2-7; V: TRBV3-1/TRBV3-2; size: .
DNA: TGTGCCAGCAGCTTACAGAGCTCCTATAATTCACCCCTCCACTTT; CDR3: CASSLQSSYNSPLHF; D: .; J: TRBJ1-6; V: TRBV7-9; size: .
DNA: TGTGCCACGGCAGGGGCACTAGCGGGGGCCTCCTACAATGAGCAGTTCTTC; CDR3: CATAGALAGASYNEQFF; D: TRBD2; J: TRBJ2-1; V: TRBV24-1; size: .
DNA: TGTGCCAGCAGTCCCGGAAGCGGGTCCTACAATGAGCAGTTCTTC; CDR3: CASSPGSGSYNEQFF; D: .; J: TRBJ2-1; V: TRBV2; size: once
DNA: TGTGCCAGCAGTGAAGCGTTGGGCAGCTCTAATGAAAAACTGTTTTTT; CDR3: CASSEALGSSNEKLFF; D: .; J: TRBJ1-4; V: TRBV2; size: .
DNA: TGTGCCACCAGTAGGGCGGGGGTTGTCAATGAGCAGTTCTTC; CDR3: CATSRAGVVNEQFF; D: TRBD2; J: TRBJ2-1; V: TRBV24-1; size: .
DNA: TGTGCCAGCTCACCAGGGATCCAGCCCCAGCATTTT; CDR3: CASSPGIQPQHF; D: .; J: TRBJ1-5; V: TRBV18; size: .
DNA: TGTGCCAGCAGCCCTACGTGGAACACTGAAGCTTTCTTT; CDR3: CASSPTWNTEAFF; D: .; J: TRBJ1-1; V: TRBV7-3; size: .
DNA: TGTGCCAGCAGGGGGACAGCGAACACTGAAGCTTTCTTT; CDR3: CASRGTANTEAFF; D: TRBD1; J: TRBJ1-1; V: TRBV3-1/TRBV3-2; size: once
DNA: TGTGCCAGCACCCGACAGGGGGGCGAAAATCAGCCCCAGCATTTT; CDR3: CASTRQGGENQPQHF; D: TRBD1; J: TRBJ1-5; V: TRBV2; size: few
DNA: TGCAGCGTTATTGGGGAAGGCACAGATACGCAGTATTTT; CDR3: CSVIGEGTDTQYF; D: .; J: TRBJ2-3; V: TRBV29-1; size: .
DNA: TGTGCCAGCAGCTTTCAGGGGGCACGAACTGAAGCTTTCTTT; CDR3: CASSFQGARTEAFF; D: TRBD1; J: TRBJ1-1; V: TRBV11-2; size: .